The rows below give T cell receptor beta chains drawn from one sample of a study of blood T cell repertoires in COVID-19. TCRdb's table, derived via immunoSEQ multiplex PCR, lists solely in-frame clones and lacks some. The table includes more than 200,000 clones, about 84% detected once. The sample consisted of peripheral blood. The source of these receptors is an elderly woman with acute or convalescent COVID-19. Both conserved end residues are part of each CDR3.

v_call cdr3_aa
TRBV5-6 CASSRDRGPGYTF
TRBV5-8 CASRPDRALGDTQYF
TRBV7-3 CASSSQGFNTEAFF
TRBV19 CASMGTGEPDTEAFF
TRBV11-2 CASRGPGAYNEQFF
TRBV19 CASSLNRDYEQYF
TRBV2 CASRSRGAVNTEAFF
TRBV2 CASKSGGRDTQYF
TRBV11-2 CASSTGQGGYGYTF
TRBV4-2 CASSQQQGRTTNEKLFF
TRBV3-1/TRBV3-2 CASKVAGGTGELFF
TRBV7-8 CASSAGALGAFF
TRBV11-2 CASSFQGAKNIQYF
TRBV4-1 CASSQERGIPPLEQYF
TRBV30 CAWSASGKPSYNEQFF
TRBV9 CASSVGHSSYNSPLHF
TRBV19 CASSMRTANYGYTF
TRBV19 CASIATGTGMGQPQHF
TRBV15 CATSRDPQGWETQYF
TRBV6-6 CASSYSIDSNSPLHF
TRBV4-1 CASSQDRERASTDTQYF
TRBV5-6 CASSLWGTGGYTF
TRBV7-3 CASSLVGGSTDTQYF
TRBV11-2 CASSSTRNEQYF
TRBV28 CASSFSGGAKLQYF
TRBV7-9 CASSRTMDNSPLHF
TRBV7-8 CASSLEGTGGAGQPQHF
TRBV29-1 CSVSDSYNSPLHF
TRBV5-8 CASSALTGEETQYF
TRBV5-4 CASSLRGSYEQYF
TRBV3-1/TRBV3-2 CASSQGVAGSTDTQYF
TRBV14 CASSSLGGPLHF
TRBV5-1 CASSPSGNFIAGELFF
TRBV5-4 CASSLAGVGIQYF
TRBV11-2 CASSPTAGGPTDTQYF
TRBV5-5 CASSPEGVNEKLFF
TRBV9 CASSTRLTSGEQYF
TRBV6-5 CASEYRGTHTDTQYF
TRBV27 CASSEGGQSYGYTF
TRBV6-2/TRBV6-3 CASSYLETQYF
TRBV28 CASSNRGSGETQYF